One and the same sample provided the 14 T cell receptor beta chains below, sequenced in a study of vaccination and CD4 T cells after COVID-19. Treatment indicated: roughly nine-day PBMC culture with coronavirus spike peptide pools or control peptides (ViraFEST assay). The Oncomine TCR Beta short-read assay was applied to DNA of cultured CD4+ T cells. One entry per CDR3 protein, called by TCRdb with MiXCR from the PCR reads. Among 15,000 to 25,000 distinct CDR3 sequences listed, around half were seen once. Their antigens are not known. The sample comprised CD4+ T cells from blood, cultured in vitro. The receptors originated from a human donor who had recovered from COVID-19.

J is TRBJ1-5 and V is TRBV4-3, with D unclear. CDR1 and CDR2 (germline): LGHNA, YSLEER. The CDR3 consists of 12 residues. The V gene lost 0 bases and the J gene lost 9 bases, with 6 bases spanning the gap. This CDR3 reads CASSQDKGPQHF. The CDR3 region has the DNA TGCGCCAGCAGCCAAGATAAGGGGCCCCAGCATTTT.

V and J are TRBV30 and TRBJ1-1, with D perhaps TRBD1 (6 bases). CDR1 and CDR2 from the germline V gene are GTSNPN and SVGIG (reference sequence). This CDR3 is built from 12 residues. Trimming cost V 8 bases and J 1 base, with 11 bases left between them. CDR3 region: CARGRGNTEAFF. For the CDR3, the DNA is TGTGCCCGGGGGCGCGGGAACACTGAAGCTTTCTTT.

In its sample, this clonotype was seen a few times. Here the CDR3 DNA reads TGTGCCAGCATGTCGGCTAGCGGGACGGGCGAGCAGTACTTC. Translated, it gives CASMSASGTGEQYF. The rearrangement links TRBV6-1 to TRBJ2-7; TRBD2 aligns across 9 bases. This CDR3 has 14 amino acids. V was clipped by 7 bases and J by 6 bases; unmatched bases: 10. Germline V CDR1 and CDR2: MNHNS, SASEGT.

This clonotype has a handful of counts. The CDR3 here is CASSLRDLNSPLHF. CDR3 in DNA: TGCGCCAGCAGCCTCCGGGACCTTAATTCACCCCTCCACTTT. The chain is built from TRBV5-1 and TRBJ1-6; the D gene is possibly TRBD1 (5 bases). CDR3 length: 14 amino acids. Per the germline V gene, CDR1 is SGHRS and CDR2 is YFSETQ. The V and J ends lost 4 bases and 6 bases respectively, with 11 bases between them.

The sample holds a few counts of this clonotype. The chain joins TRBV6-2 or TRBV6-3 to TRBJ2-3; TRBD2 aligns across 9 bases. This CDR3 contains 16 residues. The junction had 8 bases not matched to a gene; V was cut back by 2 bases and J by 5 bases. Germline loops: CDR1 MNHEY, CDR2 SVGEGT. CDR3 sequence: CASSYEGGGDGDTQYF. In nucleotides, the CDR3 is TGTGCCAGCAGTTACGAGGGCGGGGGGGATGGAGATACGCAGTATTTT.

This clonotype was seen a handful of times. The rearrangement uses TRBV20-1 and TRBJ1-1; D unclear. CDR3 length: 11 amino acids. V lost 4 bases and J 5 bases, leaving 8 bases between the germline ends. CDR1 and CDR2 from the germline V gene are DFQATT and SNEGSKA (reference sequence). The CDR3 is CSAKEWTEAFF. CDR3 DNA sequence: TGCAGTGCTAAAGAATGGACTGAAGCTTTCTTT.

DNA of the CDR3: TGTGCCAGCAGTTTAGGGGAGGCTAATTCACCCCTCCACTTT. Protein: CASSLGEANSPLHF. The chain joins TRBV28 to TRBJ1-6; D not resolved. The CDR3 has 14 residues. Trimming removed 2 bases from V and 6 bases from J, with 8 bases in between. CDR1 and CDR2 from the germline V gene are MDHEN and SYDVKM.

The rearrangement links TRBV19 to TRBJ2-1; weak D call: TRBD2 (5 bases). V was cut by 4 bases and J by 2 bases, with 12 bases left in between. The CDR3 length is 15 residues. CDR1 LNHDA and CDR2 SQIVND come from the germline V gene (reference sequence). The CDR3: CASSTEAGAYNEQFF. The CDR3 bases are TGTGCCAGTAGTACGGAGGCAGGAGCCTACAATGAGCAGTTCTTC.

The CDR3 spells CASSFGQGPYGYTF. Here the CDR3 DNA reads TGTGCCAGCAGTTTTGGACAGGGCCCCTATGGCTACACCTTC. The V and J genes are TRBV6-5 and TRBJ1-2, with 8 bases matching TRBD1. The germline gives CDR1 MNHEY, CDR2 SVGAGI. V was clipped by 4 bases and J by 4 bases; unmatched bases: 5. The CDR3 contains 14 residues.

This chain joins TRBV12-3 or TRBV12-4 and TRBJ2-2; possibly TRBD2 for D (5 bases). The CDR3 runs 15 residues. V lost 4 bases to trimming and J lost 2 bases, with 11 bases between them. CDR3 in DNA: TGTGCCAGCAGTTCGCGGCGGGCCAACACCGGGGAGCTGTTTTTT. This sequence encodes CASSSRRANTGELFF.

The rearrangement links TRBV20-1 to TRBJ2-5, with D unclear. CDR1 is DFQATT, CDR2 SNEGSKA, per germline (reference sequence). This CDR3 is built from 15 residues. V was pared by 2 bases and J by 5 bases, with 18 bases between. The CDR3 nucleotides read TGCAGTGCTAGAAATTGGTGGGTCCCCCAGGAGACCCAGTACTTC. As protein: CSARNWWVPQETQYF.

The genes are TRBV20-1 and TRBJ1-5; D is perhaps TRBD1 (6 bases). This CDR3 has 14 amino acids. The germline CDR1 and CDR2 sequences are DFQATT and SNEGSKA (reference sequence). With 0 bases removed from V and 5 bases from J, the gap between germline ends came to 11 bases. DNA for the CDR3: TGCAGTGCTAGAGATATACAGGGCGATCAGCCCCAGCATTTT. It is translated as CSARDIQGDQPQHF.

The table lists this clonotype with a count of one. The chain has TRBV20-1 and TRBJ2-1; D gene unclear. CDR3 length: 12 residues. Germline values: CDR1 DFQATT, CDR2 SNEGSKA (reference sequence). The CDR3 region is CSLPSSYNEQFF. The CDR3 DNA follows: TGCAGCCTCCCCAGTTCCTACAATGAGCAGTTCTTC.

The table lists this clonotype with a few counts. The chain links TRBV2 to TRBJ2-5, with a possible D match to TRBD2 (7 bases). The CDR3 runs to 15 residues. The germline CDR1 and CDR2 sequences are SNHLY and FYNNEI. V lost 6 bases and J lost 5, with 19 bases in between. CDR3 amino acids: CASSATTGGWETQYF. The DNA for the CDR3 is TGTGCCAGCAGCGCTACCACGGGGGGCTGGGAGACCCAGTACTTC.